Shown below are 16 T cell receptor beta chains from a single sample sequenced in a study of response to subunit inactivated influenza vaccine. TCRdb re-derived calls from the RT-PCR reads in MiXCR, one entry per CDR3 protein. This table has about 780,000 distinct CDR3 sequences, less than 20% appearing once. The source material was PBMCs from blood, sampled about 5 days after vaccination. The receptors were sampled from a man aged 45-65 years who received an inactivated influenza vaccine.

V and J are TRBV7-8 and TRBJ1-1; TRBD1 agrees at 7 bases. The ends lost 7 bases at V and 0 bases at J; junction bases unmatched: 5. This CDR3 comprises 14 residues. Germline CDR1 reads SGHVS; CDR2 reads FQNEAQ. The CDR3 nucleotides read TGTGCCAGCACCAGGGACAGAATGAACACTGAAGCTTTCTTT. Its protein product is CASTRDRMNTEAFF. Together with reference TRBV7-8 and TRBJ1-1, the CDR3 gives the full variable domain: GAGVSQSPRYKVAKRGQDVALRCDPISGHVSLFWYQQALGQGPEFLTYFQNEAQLDKSGLPSDRFFAERPEGSVSTLKIQRTQQEDSAVYLCASTRDRMNTEAFFGQGTRLTVV.

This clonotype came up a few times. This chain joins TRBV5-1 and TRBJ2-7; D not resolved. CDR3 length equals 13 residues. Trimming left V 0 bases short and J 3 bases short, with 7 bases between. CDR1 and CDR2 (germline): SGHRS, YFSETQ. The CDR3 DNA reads TGCGCCAGCAGCTTGGAGCCAGTCTACGAGCAGTACTTC. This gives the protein CASSLEPVYEQYF.

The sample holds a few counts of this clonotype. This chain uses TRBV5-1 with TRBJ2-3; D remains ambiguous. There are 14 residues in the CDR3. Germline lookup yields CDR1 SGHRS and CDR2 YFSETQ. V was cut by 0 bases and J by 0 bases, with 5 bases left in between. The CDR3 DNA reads TGCGCCAGCAGCTTGGGTTATAGCACAGATACGCAGTATTTT. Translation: CASSLGYSTDTQYF.

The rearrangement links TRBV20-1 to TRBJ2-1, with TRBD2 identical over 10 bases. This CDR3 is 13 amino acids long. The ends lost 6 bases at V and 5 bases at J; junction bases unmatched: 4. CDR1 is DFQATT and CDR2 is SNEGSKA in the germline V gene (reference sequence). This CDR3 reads CSATSGNHNEQFF. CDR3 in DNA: TGCAGTGCCACTAGCGGGAACCACAATGAGCAGTTCTTC.

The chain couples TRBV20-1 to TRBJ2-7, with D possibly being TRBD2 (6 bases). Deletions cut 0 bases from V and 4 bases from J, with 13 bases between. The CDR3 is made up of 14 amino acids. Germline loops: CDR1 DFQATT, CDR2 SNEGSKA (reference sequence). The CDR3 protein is CSARDSAGTYEQYF. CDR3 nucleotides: TGCAGTGCTAGAGATAGTGCGGGGACGTACGAGCAGTACTTC.

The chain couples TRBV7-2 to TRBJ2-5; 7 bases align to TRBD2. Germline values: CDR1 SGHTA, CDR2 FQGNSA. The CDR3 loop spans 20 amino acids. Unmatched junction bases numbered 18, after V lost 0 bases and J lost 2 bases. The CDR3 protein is CASSLASYVGLADVQETQYF. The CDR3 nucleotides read TGTGCCAGCAGCTTAGCTTCCTACGTGGGGCTAGCGGATGTTCAAGAGACCCAGTACTTC.

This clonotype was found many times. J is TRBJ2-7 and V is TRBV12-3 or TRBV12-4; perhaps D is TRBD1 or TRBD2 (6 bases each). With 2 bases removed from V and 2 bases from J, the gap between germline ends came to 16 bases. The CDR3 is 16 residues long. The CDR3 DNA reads TGTGCCAGCAGTTTAAGGAGGATGAGGGGGGCCTACGAGCAGTACTTC. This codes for CASSLRRMRGAYEQYF.

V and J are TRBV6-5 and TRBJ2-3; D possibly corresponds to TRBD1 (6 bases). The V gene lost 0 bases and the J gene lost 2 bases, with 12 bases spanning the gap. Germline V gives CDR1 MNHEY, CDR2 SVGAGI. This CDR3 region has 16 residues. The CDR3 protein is CASSYSISGATDTQYF. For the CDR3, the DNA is TGTGCCAGCAGTTACTCGATATCAGGGGCCACAGATACGCAGTATTTT.

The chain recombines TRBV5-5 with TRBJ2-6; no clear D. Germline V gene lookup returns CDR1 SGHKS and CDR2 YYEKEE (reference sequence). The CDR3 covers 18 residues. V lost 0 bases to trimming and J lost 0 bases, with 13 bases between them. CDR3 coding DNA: TGTGCCAGCAGCTTGGGGGGTCAGGCGAGCTCTGGGGCCAACGTCCTGACTTTC. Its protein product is CASSLGGQASSGANVLTF. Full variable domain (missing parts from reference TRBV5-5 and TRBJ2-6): DAGVTQSPTHLIKTRGQQVTLRCSPISGHKSVSWYQQVLGQGPQFIFQYYEKEERGRGNFPDRFSARQFPNYSSELNVNALLLGDSALYLCASSLGGQASSGANVLTFGAGSRLTVL.

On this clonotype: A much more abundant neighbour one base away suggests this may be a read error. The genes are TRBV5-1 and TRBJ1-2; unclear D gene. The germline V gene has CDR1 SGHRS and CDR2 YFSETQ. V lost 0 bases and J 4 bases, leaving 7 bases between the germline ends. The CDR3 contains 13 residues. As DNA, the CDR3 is TGCGCCAGCAGCTTGGACGGAATCTATGGCTACACCTTC. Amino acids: CASSLDGIYGYTF.

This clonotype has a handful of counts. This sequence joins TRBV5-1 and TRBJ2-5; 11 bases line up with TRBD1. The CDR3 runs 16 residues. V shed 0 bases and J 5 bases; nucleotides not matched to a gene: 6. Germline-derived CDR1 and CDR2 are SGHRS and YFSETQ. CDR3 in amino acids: CASSLDGTGGVETQYF. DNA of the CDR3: TGCGCCAGCAGCTTGGATGGGACAGGGGGTGTCGAGACCCAGTACTTC. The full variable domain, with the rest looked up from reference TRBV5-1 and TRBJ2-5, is KAGVTQTPRYLIKTRGQQVTLSCSPISGHRSVSWYQQTPGQGLQFLFEYFSETQRNKGNFPGRFSGRQFSNSRSEMNVSTLELGDSALYLCASSLDGTGGVETQYFGPGTRLLVL.

The CDR3 loop reads CSASKTGASYGYTF. In DNA, the CDR3 is TGCAGTGCTAGCAAGACAGGAGCGAGCTATGGCTACACCTTC. The chain joins TRBV20-1 to TRBJ1-2, with a weak D call TRBD1 (6 bases). This CDR3 comprises 14 residues. Germline CDR1 DFQATT, CDR2 SNEGSKA (reference sequence). V lost 3 bases, J lost 4 bases, and 15 bases lay in between.

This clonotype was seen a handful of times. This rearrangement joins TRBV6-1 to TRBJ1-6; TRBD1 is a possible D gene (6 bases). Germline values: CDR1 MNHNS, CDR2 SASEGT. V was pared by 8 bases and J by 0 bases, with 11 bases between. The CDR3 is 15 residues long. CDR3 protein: CASLEGGSYNSPLHF. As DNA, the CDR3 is TGTGCCAGCCTTGAAGGGGGCTCCTATAATTCACCCCTCCACTTT.

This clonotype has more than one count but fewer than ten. This CDR3 reads CASRRSSSYNEQFF. The CDR3, as DNA: TGTGCCAGCCGACGGTCCAGCTCCTACAATGAGCAGTTCTTC. The chain has TRBV28 and TRBJ2-1; D unclear. CDR3 length: 14 amino acids. Germline CDR1 and CDR2: MDHEN and SYDVKM. V lost 8 bases, J lost 0 bases, and 11 bases lay in between.

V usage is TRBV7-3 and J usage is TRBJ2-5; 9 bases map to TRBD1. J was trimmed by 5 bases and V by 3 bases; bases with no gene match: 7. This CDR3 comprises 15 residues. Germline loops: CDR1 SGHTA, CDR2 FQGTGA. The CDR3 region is CASSFTGGSEETQYF. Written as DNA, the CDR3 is TGTGCCAGCAGCTTTACAGGGGGCTCTGAGGAGACCCAGTACTTC. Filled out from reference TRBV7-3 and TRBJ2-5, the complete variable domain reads GAGVSQTPSNKVTEKGKYVELRCDPISGHTALYWYRQSLGQGPEFLIYFQGTGAADDSGLPNDRFFAVRPEGSVSTLKIQRTERGDSAVYLCASSFTGGSEETQYFGPGTRLLVL.

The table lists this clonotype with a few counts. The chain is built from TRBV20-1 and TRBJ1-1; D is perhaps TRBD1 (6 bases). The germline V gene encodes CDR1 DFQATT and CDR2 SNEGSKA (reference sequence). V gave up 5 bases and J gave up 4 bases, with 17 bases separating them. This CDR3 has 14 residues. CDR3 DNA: TGCAGTGCTTTGACCGGGGGCGCGGTCACTGAAGCTTTCTTT. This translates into CSALTGGAVTEAFF.